Listed below are T cell receptor beta chains from one sample, sequenced in a study of beta chain features in type 1 diabetes. Profiled with immunoSEQ multiplex PCR; TCRdb holds only in-frame clones, not every one. Of some 47,000 clones in the sample, just under 45% were seen once. Sequenced input: stem cell memory CD4+ T cells from blood. The receptors derive from a man aged 25-40 years with type 1 diabetes. CDR3s include the opening cysteine and the closing phenylalanine or tryptophan. A D gene is named only where the DNA matches it firmly. Some rows have no size entry. The others give once, few or many, or a class for an expanded clone.

j_call: TRBJ1-5; clone_size: few; v_call: TRBV6-5; d_call: -; cdr3_aa: CASSYGDKGQPQHF; cdr3_nt: TGTGCCAGCAGTTACGGGGACAAGGGTCAGCCCCAGCATTTT
j_call: TRBJ2-1; clone_size: -; v_call: TRBV7-3; d_call: -; cdr3_aa: CASSLMGAWYNEQFF; cdr3_nt: TGTGCCAGCAGCTTAATGGGGGCCTGGTACAATGAGCAGTTCTTC
j_call: TRBJ2-7; clone_size: few; v_call: TRBV7-9; d_call: -; cdr3_aa: CASSTGSHDYEQYF; cdr3_nt: TGTGCCAGCAGCACGGGATCCCATGACTACGAGCAGTACTTC
j_call: TRBJ2-1; clone_size: few; v_call: TRBV4-2; d_call: -; cdr3_aa: CASSQVRSGAYNEQFF; cdr3_nt: TGTGCCAGCAGCCAAGTCAGGTCAGGGGCGTACAATGAGCAGTTCTTC
j_call: TRBJ2-1; clone_size: -; v_call: TRBV7-2; d_call: -; cdr3_aa: CASSTPSGIKQFF; cdr3_nt: TGTGCCAGCAGCACCCCTTCGGGAATAAAGCAGTTCTTC
j_call: TRBJ1-1; clone_size: -; v_call: TRBV5-1; d_call: TRBD1; cdr3_aa: CASSRDRGPEAFF; cdr3_nt: TGCGCCAGCAGTAGGGACAGGGGCCCTGAAGCTTTCTTT
j_call: TRBJ2-5; clone_size: -; v_call: TRBV5-1; d_call: TRBD2; cdr3_aa: CASSFTSGQETQYF; cdr3_nt: TGCGCCAGCAGTTTTACTAGCGGGCAAGAGACCCAGTACTTC
j_call: TRBJ1-6; clone_size: -; v_call: TRBV19; d_call: TRBD1; cdr3_aa: CASSITGDSSPLHF; cdr3_nt: TGTGCCAGTAGTATCACAGGGGACAGTTCACCCCTCCACTTT
j_call: TRBJ2-7; clone_size: -; v_call: TRBV15; d_call: TRBD2; cdr3_aa: CATSREEREGDEQYF; cdr3_nt: TGTGCCACCAGCAGAGAGGAGCGGGAGGGCGACGAGCAGTACTTC
j_call: TRBJ2-7; clone_size: few; v_call: TRBV29-1; d_call: TRBD1; cdr3_aa: CSAGQGPPYEQYF; cdr3_nt: TGCAGCGCCGGACAGGGACCTCCCTACGAGCAGTACTTC
j_call: TRBJ1-2; clone_size: -; v_call: TRBV27; d_call: TRBD1; cdr3_aa: CASRRGQEVYGYTF; cdr3_nt: TGTGCCAGCAGACGGGGACAGGAAGTATATGGCTACACCTTC
j_call: TRBJ2-5; clone_size: -; v_call: TRBV5-1; d_call: -; cdr3_aa: CASSLEGETQYF; cdr3_nt: TGCGCCAGCAGCTTGGAGGGGGAGACCCAGTACTTC
j_call: TRBJ1-2; clone_size: few; v_call: TRBV7-2; d_call: -; cdr3_aa: CASSPTGSGGYGYTF; cdr3_nt: TGTGCCAGCAGCCCGACAGGCTCAGGCGGCTATGGCTACACCTTC
j_call: TRBJ2-3; clone_size: -; v_call: TRBV19; d_call: TRBD2; cdr3_aa: CASTSRLAGLPTDTQYF; cdr3_nt: TGTGCCAGTACCTCGAGACTAGCGGGTTTACCCACAGATACGCAGTATTTT
j_call: TRBJ1-1; clone_size: -; v_call: TRBV28; d_call: -; cdr3_aa: CASSLLNTEAFF; cdr3_nt: TGTGCCAGCAGTTTGCTAAATACTGAAGCTTTCTTT
j_call: TRBJ1-2; clone_size: -; v_call: TRBV6-5; d_call: TRBD1; cdr3_aa: CASSYFPNRGHTF; cdr3_nt: TGTGCCAGCAGTTATTTCCCTAACAGGGGGCACACCTTC
j_call: TRBJ2-1; clone_size: few; v_call: TRBV14; d_call: TRBD2; cdr3_aa: CASSQEVSGVYNEQFF; cdr3_nt: TGTGCCAGCAGCCAAGAAGTCAGCGGGGTTTACAATGAGCAGTTCTTC
j_call: TRBJ2-1; clone_size: -; v_call: TRBV11-2; d_call: TRBD1; cdr3_aa: CASSRGQGTYNEQFF; cdr3_nt: TGTGCCAGCAGCCGTGGACAGGGCACCTACAATGAGCAGTTCTTC
j_call: TRBJ2-5; clone_size: few; v_call: TRBV7-9; d_call: -; cdr3_aa: CASSLRSQETQYF; cdr3_nt: TGTGCCAGCAGCTTGCGGTCCCAAGAGACCCAGTACTTC
j_call: TRBJ1-1; clone_size: few; v_call: TRBV7-2; d_call: -; cdr3_aa: CASSSDKLGEAFF; cdr3_nt: TGTGCCAGCAGCTCAGACAAGTTGGGTGAAGCTTTCTTT
j_call: TRBJ2-1; clone_size: -; v_call: TRBV5-1; d_call: TRBD1; cdr3_aa: CASSSLSTGAQQFF; cdr3_nt: TGCGCCAGCAGCTCCCTCTCGACAGGGGCCCAGCAGTTCTTC
j_call: TRBJ2-1; clone_size: -; v_call: TRBV4-3; d_call: -; cdr3_aa: CASSPQYSSDEQFF; cdr3_nt: TGCGCCAGCAGCCCCCAGTACAGTTCGGATGAGCAGTTCTTC
j_call: TRBJ2-2; clone_size: -; v_call: TRBV13; d_call: -; cdr3_aa: CASSRVNTGELFF; cdr3_nt: TGTGCCAGCAGCCGGGTGAACACCGGGGAGCTGTTTTTT
j_call: TRBJ1-5; clone_size: few; v_call: TRBV7-9; d_call: TRBD1; cdr3_aa: CASSLWFGTGGRGQPQHF; cdr3_nt: TGTGCCAGCAGCTTATGGTTTGGGACAGGGGGCCGTGGACAGCCCCAGCATTTT
j_call: TRBJ2-1; clone_size: few; v_call: TRBV29-1; d_call: -; cdr3_aa: CSVEKRATSYNEQFF; cdr3_nt: TGCAGCGTTGAGAAGCGGGCGACCTCCTACAATGAGCAGTTCTTC
j_call: TRBJ2-7; clone_size: -; v_call: TRBV19; d_call: -; cdr3_aa: CASSQGYEQYF; cdr3_nt: TGTGCCAGTAGTCAGGGCTACGAGCAGTACTTC
j_call: TRBJ2-7; clone_size: -; v_call: TRBV28; d_call: TRBD1; cdr3_aa: CASSSPGSGTGFYEQYF; cdr3_nt: TGTGCCAGCAGTTCCCCCGGGTCGGGGACAGGGTTCTACGAGCAGTACTTC
j_call: TRBJ1-5; clone_size: -; v_call: TRBV18; d_call: -; cdr3_aa: CASSERVWGNNQPQHF; cdr3_nt: TGTGCCAGCTCAGAGAGGGTCTGGGGTAACAATCAGCCCCAGCATTTT
j_call: TRBJ1-1; clone_size: -; v_call: TRBV7-3; d_call: TRBD1; cdr3_aa: CASSFGTGVGNTEAFF; cdr3_nt: TGTGCCAGCAGCTTCGGGACAGGGGTGGGAAACACTGAAGCTTTCTTT
j_call: TRBJ1-2; clone_size: -; v_call: TRBV11-2; d_call: TRBD1; cdr3_aa: CASSRESGQIYGYTF; cdr3_nt: TGTGCCAGCAGCCGAGAATCGGGACAGATATATGGCTACACCTTC
j_call: TRBJ2-7; clone_size: -; v_call: TRBV6-5; d_call: TRBD1; cdr3_aa: CASSYGFGTASYEQYF; cdr3_nt: TGTGCCAGCAGTTACGGGTTCGGGACAGCGTCCTACGAGCAGTACTTC
j_call: TRBJ2-1; clone_size: -; v_call: TRBV9; d_call: -; cdr3_aa: CASSETPHVERGEQFF; cdr3_nt: TGTGCCAGCAGCGAGACCCCCCATGTAGAGAGAGGTGAGCAGTTCTTC